This TCR beta chain was captured by sequencing in a study of blood T cell repertoires in COVID-19. Looking at the study overall: Collection of acute and convalescent COVID-19 samples took place in the United States, Italy and Spain. PBMCs, B-cell-depleted T cells, or T cells provided the cDNA or gDNA that made up the material.

This table comes from immunoSEQ multiplex PCR, and its TCRdb copy is limited to in-frame clones, with some not included. This sample yields 250,000 to 300,000 clones, of which 83% are seen a single time; over 4.5% belongs to the top ten. J gave up 4 bases and V 10 bases, and 7 bases lay outside the gene matches. This CDR3 is 13 amino acids long. Germline lookup yields CDR1 LNHDA and CDR2 SQIVND (reference sequence). In its sample, this clone was seen a few times. The sequencing sample was made of peripheral blood. The source of this sequence is a man in his 60s who had recovered from COVID-19. The rearrangement uses TRBV19 and TRBJ1-1; TRBD1 matches 9 bases. The CDR3 loop is CATRRTGVTEAFF. The CDR3 nucleotides read TGTGCCACCCGAAGGACAGGGGTCACTGAAGCTTTCTTT.